This T cell receptor beta chain was profiled in a study of blood T cell repertoires in COVID-19. Residents of 24 US areas, aged roughly 18 to 89 years, made up the participants. All recovered Cohort 3 donors got two negative PCRs, got clearance, or saw symptom resolution. In the authors' workflow: Using reference gene primer amplification, nucleated cell counts were estimated. Only in-frame clones appear in the TCRdb table, and some are missing; sequencing was by immunoSEQ multiplex PCR. V and J calls and clone size come straight from that table; D and trimming were deduced from the DNA. The sample has 250,000 to 350,000 clones, 80% to 90% seen once. Germline CDR1 is MNHEY and CDR2 is SVGEGT. Losses at the gene ends were 5 bases for V and 0 bases for J; bases not matched to a gene: 5. The CDR3 extends over 15 amino acids.

Sequencing was done on a sample of PBMCs or T cells enriched from blood (not recorded which). V is TRBV6-2 or TRBV6-3 and J is TRBJ2-7; TRBD1 agrees at 9 bases. The TCR sequence derives from a woman aged 18-29 years who had recovered from COVID-19. The CDR3 DNA reads TGTGCCAGCAGTACCGGACAGGGGCACTCCTACGAGCAGTACTTC. This gives the protein CASSTGQGHSYEQYF.